Below, 7 T cell receptor beta chains from the same sample are listed, as sequenced in a study of CD8 T cells in Susac syndrome. An input of about 0.45 to 1 ug of RNA was subjected to reverse transcription using random hexamers. TCRdb itself ran the immunoSEQ multiplex PCR reads through MiXCR, one entry per CDR3 protein. The data hold under 200,000 distinct CDR3 sequences, with approximately 95% observed a single time. The sample taken for sequencing was CD8+ T cells from PBMCs. These TCRs come from a human donor with multiple sclerosis.

V usage is TRBV9 and J usage is TRBJ1-4; TRBD1 aligns across 7 bases. Germline CDR1 and CDR2: SGDLS and YYNGEE. The CDR3 runs 16 residues. Trimming at V came to 1 base and at J to 4 bases, leaving 7 bases not matched to a gene. The CDR3 here is CASSVTDRDVNEKLFF. The CDR3 bases are TGTGCCAGCAGCGTAACCGACAGGGACGTTAATGAAAAACTGTTTTTT.

The gene calls are TRBV25-1 and TRBJ2-3; 10 positions agree with TRBD2. The germline V gene has CDR1 MGHDK and CDR2 SYGVNS. The trim removed 4 bases at V and 5 bases at J, leaving 9 bases unmatched. The CDR3 loop spans 16 amino acids. CDR3 bases: TGTGCCAGCAGTGCGCAGCGGGGGGGTCCGGGAGATACGCAGTATTTT. Translating gives CASSAQRGGPGDTQYF. Full variable domain (remainder filled in from reference TRBV25-1 and TRBJ2-3): EADIYQTPRYLVIGTGKKITLECSQTMGHDKMYWYQQDPGMELHLIHYSYGVNSTEKGDLSSESTVSRIRTEHFPLTLESARPSHTSQYLCASSAQRGGPGDTQYFGPGTRLTVL.

This chain links TRBV20-1 with TRBJ2-1, with D possibly TRBD1 on 6 matching bases. Germline-derived CDR1 and CDR2 are DFQATT and SNEGSKA (reference sequence). Trimming shortened V by 1 base and J by 7 bases, and 14 bases separated the two germline ends. This CDR3 contains 14 residues. DNA of the CDR3: TGCAGTGCTAGAGGCGGCAGGGGTATTAATGAGCAGTTCTTC. Translation gives CSARGGRGINEQFF.

The chain carries TRBV13 and TRBJ2-7; TRBD2 matches at 7 bases. The CDR3 extends over 15 amino acids. The germline CDR1 and CDR2 sequences are PRHDT and FYEKMQ (reference sequence). V was pared by 8 bases and J by 3 bases, with 13 bases of the junction left unmatched. The CDR3 reads CASRGLRGTLYEQYF. The CDR3, as DNA: TGTGCCAGCCGAGGTCTGCGGGGGACTCTCTACGAGCAGTACTTC.

The genes are TRBV6-2 or TRBV6-3 and TRBJ2-3; possibly TRBD1 for D (6 bases). With 2 bases removed from V and 9 bases from J, the gap between germline ends came to 6 bases. CDR3 length: 11 residues. In germline, CDR1 is MNHEY, CDR2 SVGEGT. As DNA, the CDR3 is TGTGCCAGCAGTTACGACAGGACGCAGTATTTT. Amino acid sequence: CASSYDRTQYF.

V gene TRBV12-3 or TRBV12-4 combines with J gene TRBJ2-1; 9 nucleotides align to TRBD1. V lost 3 bases, J lost 8 bases, and 5 bases stayed unmatched. The CDR3 consists of 14 residues. The CDR3 spells CASSFGDRDDEQFF. CDR3 bases: TGTGCCAGCAGTTTCGGGGACAGGGACGATGAGCAGTTCTTC.

J is TRBJ2-2 and V is TRBV7-9, with 11 nucleotides matching TRBD2. Germline assignment: CDR1 SEHNR and CDR2 FQNEAQ (reference sequence). This CDR3 is built from 16 residues. The junction had 7 bases not matched to a gene; V was cut back by 3 bases and J by 7 bases. CDR3 sequence (DNA): TGTGCCAGCAGCTTCCCTAGCGGGAGGTCGATCGGGGAGCTGTTTTTT. Amino acid sequence: CASSFPSGRSIGELFF.